The clone carrying this T cell receptor beta chain was observed a handful of times. Its specificity is not known. This table comes from immunoSEQ multiplex PCR, and its TCRdb copy is limited to in-frame clones, with some not included. Here the sample spans over 25,000 clones, around 90% being singletons. This entry belongs to a study of OX40 agonist ivuxolimab in advanced cancers. For the study at large: The patients got ivuxolimab, which is an agonistic anti-OX40 (CD134) antibody. Study-level results: Patients who responded partially at 0.1-3.0 mg/kg showed clonal expansion ranking among the lowest. The expanded peripheral T cells' antigen specificity was not determined.

The CDR3 consists of 15 residues. Trimming removed 5 bases from V and 1 base from J; junction bases left unmatched: 3. CDR1 SGHAT and CDR2 FQNNGV come from the germline V gene. This chain links TRBV11-2 with TRBJ1-5; the match to TRBD1 covers 9 bases. This clonotype was sampled from an adult with an advanced solid tumor such as melanoma, head and neck, liver or kidney cancer. The sample consisted of CD4+ or CD8+ T cells sorted from blood, taken in a trial of the OX40 agonist ivuxolimab. The CDR3 DNA follows: TGTGCCAGCAGCCCCGGGACAGGGAGCAATCAGCCCCAGCATTTT. Translating it yields CASSPGTGSNQPQHF.